Presented here are 17 T cell receptor beta chains from one specimen sequenced in a study of molecular identifiers for immune sequencing clone quantification. TCRdb independently ran MiXCR on the PCR reads; one entry per CDR3 protein. The sample lists approximately 680,000 distinct CDR3 sequences; 25% were seen once. The material sequenced was naive CD8+ T cells from blood, with Jurkat cell RNA spiked in. Documented subset: FACS-sorted CD8+CD4-CCR7+CD45RA+ naive T cells. These receptors were collected from a human donor in good health. Some libraries in this study had Jurkat cell RNA spiked in.

This clonotype was seen a few times. The V call is TRBV20-1, the J call TRBJ1-5, with D hard to call. Germline V CDR1 and CDR2: DFQATT, SNEGSKA (reference sequence). This CDR3 has 12 amino acids. V lost 4 bases, J lost 3 bases, and 7 bases lay in between. CDR3 region: CSAIGNNQPQHF. The CDR3 coding sequence is TGCAGTGCTATAGGGAACAATCAGCCCCAGCATTTT.

Turning to this clonotype: The conserved final phenylalanine or tryptophan is absent from the CDR3, which likely points to a read error. The J gene is TRBJ1-2, the V gene TRBV20-1; no reliable D call. Between the trimmed V and J ends, which lost 0 bases and 4 bases, there was a span of 12 bases. CDR3 length equals 14 residues. CDR1 is DFQATT, CDR2 SNEGSKA, per germline (reference sequence). The CDR3 is CSARDRERFYGYTL. DNA of the CDR3: TGCAGTGCTAGAGACAGAGAACGTTTCTATGGCTACACCCTC.

This clonotype was seen ten or more times. The gene calls are TRBV6-5 and TRBJ1-2; 8 nucleotides align to TRBD1. Germline CDR1 reads MNHEY; CDR2 reads SVGAGI. This CDR3 contains 11 residues. V shed 10 bases and J 8 bases; nucleotides not matched to a gene: 6. The DNA for the CDR3 is TGTGCCACGGAAACAGGGGGAGGCTACACCTTC. Protein product: CATETGGGYTF.

This clonotype was counted many times. The chain recombines TRBV12-3 or TRBV12-4 with TRBJ2-2; D call uncertain. Trimming took 7 bases from V and 6 from J, leaving 6 bases between them. CDR3 length: 11 amino acids. This chain's CDR3 is CASTPSGELFF. In nucleotides, the CDR3 is TGTGCCAGCACCCCGTCCGGGGAGCTGTTTTTT.

In this sample, this clonotype turned up once. A much larger clone differs from this one at a single base, so this may be a read error. The rearrangement uses TRBV7-6 and TRBJ1-1; D call uncertain. The ends were cut back, 5 bases at V and 4 bases at J, with 17 bases in the middle. CDR1 and CDR2 from the germline V gene are SGHVS and FNYEAQ. This CDR3 comprises 15 residues. CDR3 in DNA: TGTGCCAGCAGCAATAGGGTGGCTGGTGCCACTGAAGCTTTCTTT. Translation gives CASSNRVAGATEAFF.

To note about this clonotype: This sequence may be a read error, since a much larger clone differs from it by one base. This chain uses TRBV13 with TRBJ1-1; D perhaps matches TRBD1 (5 bases). CDR1 and CDR2 (germline): PRHDT, FYEKMQ (reference sequence). There are 12 residues in the CDR3. CDR3 bases: TGTGCCGGGGCAGGACCGAACGCTGAAGCTTTCTTT. This encodes CAGAGPNAEAFF.

Of note for this clonotype: This may come from a read error, since a much larger clone is one base off. The rearrangement uses TRBV5-3 and TRBJ2-1, with 7 bases aligning to TRBD1. TRBV5-3 is recorded as an ORF, its role being uncertain. Trimming at V came to 10 bases and at J to 3 bases, leaving 7 bases not matched to a gene. The CDR3 covers 13 residues. In nucleotides, the CDR3 is TGTGCCGGCAGACGGGACAGCTACAATGAGCAGTTCTTC. Protein product: CAGRRDSYNEQFF.

The rearrangement links TRBV2 to TRBJ2-7; 8 nucleotides match TRBD1. The length of the CDR3 is 15 residues. Germline trimming cut 0 bases from V and 9 bases from J; bases unmatched to any gene: 10. Germline V CDR1 and CDR2: SNHLY, FYNNEI. CDR3 sequence: CASSEAPDRAVGQYF. DNA for the CDR3: TGTGCCAGCAGTGAAGCTCCGGACAGGGCCGTAGGGCAGTACTTC. Drawing the rest from reference TRBV2 and TRBJ2-7, the complete variable domain is EPEVTQTPSHQVTQMGQEVILRCVPISNHLYFYWYRQILGQKVEFLVSFYNNEISEKSEIFDDQFSVERPDGSNFTLKIRSTKLEDSAMYFCASSEAPDRAVGQYFGPGTRLTVT.

This clonotype occurred many times. The chain uses TRBV11-2 and TRBJ2-1; D not resolved. CDR1 SGHAT and CDR2 FQNNGV come from the germline V gene. Deletions cut 1 base from V and 5 bases from J, with 3 bases between. The CDR3 spans 12 residues. The CDR3 loop is CASSLGHNEQFF. For the CDR3, the DNA is TGTGCCAGCAGCTTAGGCCACAATGAGCAGTTCTTC.

In regard to this clonotype: At one end, the junction sequence differs from germline, possibly due to a read error. The chain couples TRBV4-3 to TRBJ2-7, with 9 bases fitting TRBD2. The length of the CDR3 is 14 residues. CDR1 LGHNA and CDR2 YSLEER come from the germline V gene. CDR3 sequence (DNA): TGCGCCAGCAGCCCATCTCTAGCGGGGTACGTGCAGTACTTC. It translates to CASSPSLAGYVQYF.

The chain joins TRBV6-5 to TRBJ2-5, with 7 bases aligning to TRBD2. Germline loops: CDR1 MNHEY, CDR2 SVGAGI. The ends lost 5 bases at V and 4 bases at J; junction bases unmatched: 7. This CDR3 is built from 14 residues. CDR3 region: CASSLGTTLETQYF. DNA for the CDR3: TGTGCCAGCAGTCTCGGGACTACCTTAGAGACCCAGTACTTC.

In its sample, this clonotype was seen many times. The rearrangement uses TRBV7-9 and TRBJ1-6; D is uncertain. The CDR3 spans 14 residues. The V end lost 3 bases, the J end lost 2 bases, and 5 bases lay between the germline ends. Germline assignment: CDR1 SEHNR and CDR2 FQNEAQ (reference sequence). CDR3 in DNA: TGTGCCAGCAGCTTGCCGGCCTATAATTCACCCCTCCACTTT. It translates to CASSLPAYNSPLHF.

The chain carries TRBV9 and TRBJ2-7, with D perhaps TRBD1 or TRBD2 (5 bases each). The CDR3 loop spans 15 amino acids. Germline V gives CDR1 SGDLS, CDR2 YYNGEE. Trimming took off 4 bases at V and 2 bases at J, with 16 bases between the two ends. CDR3 region: CASSPEGQVTYEQYF. The CDR3 DNA reads TGTGCCAGCAGCCCAGAGGGGCAAGTAACCTACGAGCAGTACTTC.

The J gene is TRBJ1-5, the V gene TRBV20-1; perhaps TRBD1 as D (6 bases). The CDR3 is made up of 15 amino acids. Germline lookup yields CDR1 DFQATT and CDR2 SNEGSKA (reference sequence). V was pared by 1 base and J by 1 base, with 11 bases between. The CDR3 DNA is TGCAGTGCTAGAGTGGGGGCGGTGAGCAATCAGCCCCAGCATTTT. Protein product: CSARVGAVSNQPQHF.

This clonotype has a handful of counts. The chain is built from TRBV19 and TRBJ2-7, with TRBD2 matching over 14 bases. Germline CDR1 and CDR2: LNHDA and SQIVND (reference sequence). V lost 7 bases, J lost 2 bases, and 7 bases stayed unmatched. CDR3 size: 16 residues. CDR3 region: CASMGTSGGGTYEQYF. The CDR3 region has the DNA TGTGCCAGTATGGGGACTAGCGGGGGAGGAACCTACGAGCAGTACTTC.

The chain has TRBV6-2 or TRBV6-3 and TRBJ1-5; D is perhaps TRBD1 (5 bases). Deletions cut 2 bases from V and 7 bases from J, with 24 bases between. CDR1 and CDR2 from the germline V gene are MNHEY and SVGEGT. The CDR3 has 18 amino acids. The CDR3 coding sequence is TGTGCCAGCAGTTACCCCTCACAGGAAAGGGGCAGGAGGCAGCCCCAGCATTTT. Translated: CASSYPSQERGRRQPQHF.

As for this clonotype: This could be a read error, since a much larger clone is one nucleotide away. The chain carries TRBV7-9 and TRBJ2-2, with TRBD1 as a possible D gene (5 bases). The CDR3 loop spans 15 amino acids. Looked up from germline, CDR1 is SEHNR and CDR2 is FQNEAQ (reference sequence). The CDR3 reads CASGFSQGWTGELFF. The CDR3, as DNA: TGTGCCAGCGGCTTCAGCCAGGGTTGGACCGGGGAGCTGTTTTTT.